The rows below give T cell receptor beta chains drawn from one sample of a study of cytomegalovirus exposure and HLA in healthy donors. Produced via immunoSEQ multiplex PCR; TCRdb's table is partial and in-frame only. The repertoire consists of 200,000 to 250,000 clones, with over 65% occurring once and the leading ten covering roughly 0.62%. Sequences were obtained from PBMCs. These receptors originate from a man aged 18-30 years in good health and CMV-seronegative. Each CDR3 is given with its conserved first and last residue. A D gene is named only where the DNA matches it firmly. Clone size is given for some rows only: seen once, a few or many times, or a class if the clone is expanded.

clone_size: .; d_call: .; v_call: TRBV9; j_call: TRBJ1-2; cdr3_nt: TGTGCCAGCAGCGTAGTGTCTTCTTCTAACTATGGCTACACCTTC; cdr3_aa: CASSVVSSSNYGYTF
clone_size: .; d_call: .; v_call: TRBV7-9; j_call: TRBJ2-5; cdr3_nt: TGTGCCAGCAGCTGGTCGACAGAAGAGACCCAGTACTTC; cdr3_aa: CASSWSTEETQYF
clone_size: .; d_call: .; v_call: TRBV27; j_call: TRBJ1-5; cdr3_nt: TGTGCCAGCAGTTTGGTACAGGGTCACCAGCCCCAGCATTTT; cdr3_aa: CASSLVQGHQPQHF
clone_size: .; d_call: .; v_call: TRBV28; j_call: TRBJ1-1; cdr3_nt: TGTGCCAGCAGTTTGCCCGCGGGTTCTGAAGCTTTCTTT; cdr3_aa: CASSLPAGSEAFF
clone_size: once; d_call: TRBD1; v_call: TRBV6-4; j_call: TRBJ1-2; cdr3_nt: TGTGCCAGCAGTCCCTCCTTCGGACAGGGAAGAAAAGGCTACACCTTC; cdr3_aa: CASSPSFGQGRKGYTF
clone_size: .; d_call: TRBD1; v_call: TRBV4-1; j_call: TRBJ2-7; cdr3_nt: TGCGCCAGCAGTTTCGGGACAGGGTCCTACGAGCAGTACTTC; cdr3_aa: CASSFGTGSYEQYF
clone_size: .; d_call: TRBD2; v_call: TRBV18; j_call: TRBJ2-3; cdr3_nt: TGTGCCAGCTCACCTGTGCCTAGCGGAGCCACAGATACGCAGTATTTT; cdr3_aa: CASSPVPSGATDTQYF
clone_size: .; d_call: .; v_call: TRBV5-6; j_call: TRBJ1-1; cdr3_nt: TGTGCCAGCAGCTTGAGGGTGAAGGGAGTTGTCGCTTTCTTT; cdr3_aa: CASSLRVKGVVAFF
clone_size: .; d_call: .; v_call: TRBV9; j_call: TRBJ1-1; cdr3_nt: TGTGCCAGCAGCGCCCAAGGTGGGGCAAGGCCAGGCACTGAAGCTTTCTTT; cdr3_aa: CASSAQGGARPGTEAFF
clone_size: .; d_call: .; v_call: TRBV7-9; j_call: TRBJ2-5; cdr3_nt: TGTGCCAGCAGCTTCCCCATTCAAGAGACCCAGTACTTC; cdr3_aa: CASSFPIQETQYF
clone_size: .; d_call: .; v_call: TRBV28; j_call: TRBJ2-7; cdr3_nt: TGTGCCAGCAGTCATGGGACTCGCCAGACCTACGAGCAGTACTTC; cdr3_aa: CASSHGTRQTYEQYF
clone_size: few; d_call: .; v_call: TRBV5-1; j_call: TRBJ2-7; cdr3_nt: TGCGCCAGCAGCCCCTCTCAGGGGATCAGCTACGAGCAGTACTTC; cdr3_aa: CASSPSQGISYEQYF
clone_size: .; d_call: TRBD2; v_call: TRBV7-8; j_call: TRBJ2-7; cdr3_nt: TGTGCCAGCAGCCTTTCCGGGACTAGCGGATACGAGCAGTACTTC; cdr3_aa: CASSLSGTSGYEQYF
clone_size: .; d_call: TRBD1; v_call: TRBV5-1; j_call: TRBJ1-4; cdr3_nt: TGCGCCAGCAGCCCCGGACAGGTGACTAATGAAAAACTGTTTTTT; cdr3_aa: CASSPGQVTNEKLFF
clone_size: .; d_call: .; v_call: TRBV7-9; j_call: TRBJ1-1; cdr3_nt: TGTGCCAGCAGCCCATCAGGCATGAACACTGAAGCTTTCTTT; cdr3_aa: CASSPSGMNTEAFF
clone_size: .; d_call: .; v_call: TRBV5-4; j_call: TRBJ2-1; cdr3_nt: TGTGCCAGCAGCTTGGGACAGGAGCGGACCTACAATGAGCAGTTCTTC; cdr3_aa: CASSLGQERTYNEQFF
clone_size: .; d_call: TRBD2; v_call: TRBV6-5; j_call: TRBJ2-1; cdr3_nt: TGTGCCAGCACCACGGGGGGTTCCTACAATGAGCAGTTCTTC; cdr3_aa: CASTTGGSYNEQFF
clone_size: .; d_call: .; v_call: TRBV28; j_call: TRBJ2-7; cdr3_nt: TGTGCCAGCAGTTCTAACCCCCCCTACGAGCAGTACTTC; cdr3_aa: CASSSNPPYEQYF
clone_size: .; d_call: TRBD1; v_call: TRBV20-1; j_call: TRBJ2-3; cdr3_nt: TGCAGTGCTAAACAGGGGATCGGGCAGTATTTT; cdr3_aa: CSAKQGIGQYF
clone_size: once; d_call: TRBD1; v_call: TRBV9; j_call: TRBJ2-3; cdr3_nt: TGTGCCAGCAGCCTTAGGGACAGTCCCTCGGATACGCAGTATTTT; cdr3_aa: CASSLRDSPSDTQYF
clone_size: .; d_call: TRBD2; v_call: TRBV7-3; j_call: TRBJ2-1; cdr3_nt: TGTGCCAGCAGCTCCGGGACTAGCGGGAGTAAGCAGTTCTTC; cdr3_aa: CASSSGTSGSKQFF
clone_size: .; d_call: TRBD1; v_call: TRBV4-1; j_call: TRBJ1-5; cdr3_nt: TGCGCCAGCAGCCAGGGACAGGGGGACAATCAGCCCCAGCATTTT; cdr3_aa: CASSQGQGDNQPQHF
clone_size: .; d_call: TRBD1; v_call: TRBV7-9; j_call: TRBJ2-7; cdr3_nt: TGTGCCAGCAGCTTAGCTCCACAGGGGGGCTACTACGAGCAGTACTTC; cdr3_aa: CASSLAPQGGYYEQYF
clone_size: .; d_call: TRBD2; v_call: TRBV6-6; j_call: TRBJ2-3; cdr3_nt: TGTGCCAGCAGTTTCGGGACTAGCGGCTACACAGATACGCAGTATTTT; cdr3_aa: CASSFGTSGYTDTQYF
clone_size: .; d_call: TRBD1; v_call: TRBV28; j_call: TRBJ1-6; cdr3_nt: TGTGCCAGCAGAGCACAGGGGGCTGAATTATCACCCCTCCACTTT; cdr3_aa: CASRAQGAELSPLHF
clone_size: .; d_call: TRBD2; v_call: TRBV5-1; j_call: TRBJ2-3; cdr3_nt: TGCGCCAGCAGCTTGGAGGCTAGCGGGAGATCCGATACGCAGTATTTT; cdr3_aa: CASSLEASGRSDTQYF
clone_size: .; d_call: .; v_call: TRBV29-1; j_call: TRBJ1-1; cdr3_nt: TGCAGCGTTGCCAGGGGTGACACTGAAGCTTTCTTT; cdr3_aa: CSVARGDTEAFF
clone_size: .; d_call: TRBD2; v_call: TRBV15; j_call: TRBJ2-1; cdr3_nt: TGTGCCACCAGCCCCGGGGGACTAGCGAGAGGCAATGAGCAGTTCTTC; cdr3_aa: CATSPGGLARGNEQFF
clone_size: .; d_call: .; v_call: TRBV10-3; j_call: TRBJ1-5; cdr3_nt: TGTGCCATCAGTGAGTCGAGTGGGACTAATCAGCCCCAGCATTTT; cdr3_aa: CAISESSGTNQPQHF